Sequencing of this T cell receptor (beta chain) was carried out in a study of blood T cell repertoires in COVID-19. TCRdb's copy holds only in-frame clones and misses some; the assay was immunoSEQ multiplex PCR. This sample has approximately 200,000 clones, with 80% found just once. This CDR3 is built from 15 residues. Per germline, CDR1 LNHDA and CDR2 SQIVND (reference sequence). J was trimmed by 9 bases and V by 5 bases; bases with no gene match: 9. This receptor was identified in a woman between 40 and 50 years old with acute COVID-19. The chain combines TRBV19 with TRBJ1-4, with 10 bases lining up with TRBD1. Input material: PBMCs or T cells enriched from blood (not recorded which). CDR3 in amino acids: CASSSPGQGLKKLFF. In DNA, the CDR3 is TGTGCCAGTAGTTCACCGGGACAGGGGTTGAAAAAACTGTTTTTT.